This T cell receptor (beta chain) was sequenced during a study of blood T cell repertoires in COVID-19. Study-wide context: PBMCs, B-cell-depleted T cells, or T cells provided the cDNA or gDNA that made up the material.

In the original analysis: Amplifying reference gene primers gave estimates of nucleated cell counts. Repertoires were generated with immunoSEQ multiplex PCR, while TCRdb's copy carries only in-frame clones and drops some. V, J and clone size were drawn from that table, and D and trimming were deduced from the DNA. The table records over 95,000 clones, about 89% of them present only once. This clone was seen more than once but under ten times. Material for sequencing was peripheral blood. This TCR was recovered from a human donor with acute or convalescent COVID-19. The donor label of this sample is uncertain.

DNA of the CDR3: TGTGCCAGCAGTGACGGAGGGAAGGATAACTATGGCTACACCTTC. As protein: CASSDGGKDNYGYTF. The chain carries TRBV6-4 and TRBJ1-2; D remains unclear. The germline gives CDR1 MRHNA, CDR2 SNTAGT. The CDR3 runs 15 residues. Trimming left V 2 bases short and J 1 base short, with 11 bases between.